The sequence of this T cell receptor beta chain was determined in a study of tumor-infiltrating lymphocytes in primary liver carcinoma. It was from around 20-30 mg of unsorted bulk tissue that RNA and DNA were co-extracted. CDR3 size: 16 residues. Germline assignment: CDR1 MNHEY and CDR2 SVGAGI. A remark on this clonotype: At one end, the junction sequence differs from germline, possibly due to a read error.

Constant-region priming of approximately 500 ng total RNA yielded TCR beta cDNA. For TCR beta, libraries were produced by three nested multiplex PCR rounds using slightly modified ARM-PCR. It was with TRBV1-TRBV30 forward primers and a C-beta reverse primer that the first two PCR rounds were run, at roughly 11 cycles each. MiXCR, applied by TCRdb to the multiplex PCR reads, yields one record per CDR3 protein. The sample holds under 85,000 distinct CDR3 sequences, 60% to 75% seen once. The chain uses TRBV6-5 and TRBJ1-1; no clear D gene. Sequenced sample: liver tumor tissue from sampling region 1. Sample subset: tumor region T1, superior pole. The sequence derives from a man in his forties with primary liver carcinoma and hepatitis B virus infection. The CDR3 DNA reads TGTGTCAGCAGCTCCGGAGACGGCATCAGGAACACTGAAGCTTTCTTT. Encoded protein: CVSSSGDGIRNTEAFF.